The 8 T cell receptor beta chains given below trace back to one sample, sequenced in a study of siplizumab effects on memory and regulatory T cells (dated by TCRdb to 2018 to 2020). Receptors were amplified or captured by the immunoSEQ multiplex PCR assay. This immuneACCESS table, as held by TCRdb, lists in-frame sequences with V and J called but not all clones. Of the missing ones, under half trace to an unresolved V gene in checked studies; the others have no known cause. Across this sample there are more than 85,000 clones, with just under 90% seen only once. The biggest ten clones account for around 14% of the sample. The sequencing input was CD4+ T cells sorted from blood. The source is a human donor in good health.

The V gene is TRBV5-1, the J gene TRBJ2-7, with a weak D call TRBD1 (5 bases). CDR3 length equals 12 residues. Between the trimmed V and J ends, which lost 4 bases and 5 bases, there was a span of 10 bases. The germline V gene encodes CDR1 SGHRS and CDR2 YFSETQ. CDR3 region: CASSPAGNEQYF. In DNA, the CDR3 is TGCGCCAGCAGCCCAGCAGGGAACGAGCAGTACTTC. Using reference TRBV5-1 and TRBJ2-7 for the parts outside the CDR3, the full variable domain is KAGVTQTPRYLIKTRGQQVTLSCSPISGHRSVSWYQQTPGQGLQFLFEYFSETQRNKGNFPGRFSGRQFSNSRSEMNVSTLELGDSALYLCASSPAGNEQYFGPGTRLTVT.

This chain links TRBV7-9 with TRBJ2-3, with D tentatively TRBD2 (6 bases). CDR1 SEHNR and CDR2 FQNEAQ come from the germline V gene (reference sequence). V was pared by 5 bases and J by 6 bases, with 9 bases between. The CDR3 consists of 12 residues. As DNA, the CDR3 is TGTGCCAGCAGCCCGGGAGACGATACGCAGTATTTT. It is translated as CASSPGDDTQYF.

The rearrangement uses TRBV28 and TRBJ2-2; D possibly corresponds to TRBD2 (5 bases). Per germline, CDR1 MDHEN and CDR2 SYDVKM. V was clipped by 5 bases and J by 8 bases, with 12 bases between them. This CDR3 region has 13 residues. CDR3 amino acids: CASSPLGSGELFF. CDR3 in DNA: TGTGCCAGCAGTCCACTAGGGTCTGGGGAGCTGTTTTTT.

The CDR3 loop reads CASSLSEGTNEKLFF. The CDR3 bases are TGTGCCAGCTCATTAAGCGAGGGAACTAATGAAAAACTGTTTTTT. The chain couples TRBV18 to TRBJ1-4; D gene ambiguous. Trimming took 5 bases from V and 1 from J, leaving 11 bases between them. This CDR3 is built from 15 residues. The V gene's germline CDR1 is KGHSH and CDR2 LQKENI.

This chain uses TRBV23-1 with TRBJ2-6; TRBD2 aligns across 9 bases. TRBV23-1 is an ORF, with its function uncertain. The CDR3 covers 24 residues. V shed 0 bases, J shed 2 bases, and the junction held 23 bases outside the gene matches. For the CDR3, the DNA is TGCGCCAGCAGTCAATCGACCTCCTCTAGCGGGAAGGTCGACAAGAAAGCTGGGGCCAACGTCCTGACTTTC. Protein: CASSQSTSSSGKVDKKAGANVLTF.

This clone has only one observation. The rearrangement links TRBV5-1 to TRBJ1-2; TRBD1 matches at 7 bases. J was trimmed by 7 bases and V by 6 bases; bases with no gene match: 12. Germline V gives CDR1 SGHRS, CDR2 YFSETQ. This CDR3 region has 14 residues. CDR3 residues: CASNRQGSTAGYTF. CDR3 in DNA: TGCGCCAGCAACAGACAGGGAAGTACGGCTGGCTACACCTTC.

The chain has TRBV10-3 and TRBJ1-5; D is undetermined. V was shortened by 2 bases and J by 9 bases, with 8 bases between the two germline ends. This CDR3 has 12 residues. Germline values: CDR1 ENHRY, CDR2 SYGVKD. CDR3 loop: CAISEPDTPQHF. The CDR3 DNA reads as TGTGCCATCAGTGAGCCAGACACGCCCCAGCATTTT.

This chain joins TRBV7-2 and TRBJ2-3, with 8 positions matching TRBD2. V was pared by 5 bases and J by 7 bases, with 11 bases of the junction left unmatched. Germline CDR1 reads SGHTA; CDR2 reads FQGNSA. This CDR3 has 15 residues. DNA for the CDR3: TGTGCCAGCAGCCGCTCTAGCGGGTACCGAAATACGCAGTATTTT. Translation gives CASSRSSGYRNTQYF.